This T cell receptor beta chain was found in a study of vaccination effects on CD4 cells after COVID-19. Study as a whole: Post-vaccine sample collection fell at a median of 72 days after the second dose.

Turning to this clone: Its antigen remains unidentified.

V was shortened by 0 bases and J by 0 bases, with 14 bases between the two germline ends. Germline V CDR1 and CDR2: LGHDT, YNNKEL (reference sequence). The CDR3 sequence is 17 residues long. After more than 9 days in culture, the CD4+ T cells were isolated. BNT162b2 vaccine or mRNA-1273 vaccine was given to participants in two doses. Cells had half their medium changed to IL-2 medium on days 3 and 7. The data were produced by immunoSEQ multiplex PCR, yet TCRdb's version contains in-frame clones alone and is incomplete. The sample includes tens of thousands of clones, 73% of them seen just once. The rearrangement uses TRBV3-1 (or the pseudogene TRBV3-2) and TRBJ1-1; D is unresolved. The sequence derives from a human donor who received a COVID-19 vaccine. This specimen was CD4+ T cells from PBMCs cultured without peptide, taken after COVID-19 vaccination. This chain's CDR3 is CASSQDPLKGLNTEAFF. CDR3 sequence (DNA): TGTGCCAGCAGCCAAGATCCCCTAAAGGGTTTGAACACTGAAGCTTTCTTT.